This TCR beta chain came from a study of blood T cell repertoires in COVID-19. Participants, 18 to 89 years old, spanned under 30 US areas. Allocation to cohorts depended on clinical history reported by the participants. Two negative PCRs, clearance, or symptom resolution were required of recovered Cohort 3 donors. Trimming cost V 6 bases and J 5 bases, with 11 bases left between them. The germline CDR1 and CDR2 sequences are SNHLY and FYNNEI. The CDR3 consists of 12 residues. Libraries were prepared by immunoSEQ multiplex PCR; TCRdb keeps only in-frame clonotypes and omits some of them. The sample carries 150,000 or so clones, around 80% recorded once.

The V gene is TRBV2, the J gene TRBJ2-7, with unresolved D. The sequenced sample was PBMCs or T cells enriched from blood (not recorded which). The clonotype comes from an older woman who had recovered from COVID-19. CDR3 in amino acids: CASSDKSDEQYF. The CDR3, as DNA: TGTGCCAGCAGCGACAAGTCTGACGAGCAGTACTTC.